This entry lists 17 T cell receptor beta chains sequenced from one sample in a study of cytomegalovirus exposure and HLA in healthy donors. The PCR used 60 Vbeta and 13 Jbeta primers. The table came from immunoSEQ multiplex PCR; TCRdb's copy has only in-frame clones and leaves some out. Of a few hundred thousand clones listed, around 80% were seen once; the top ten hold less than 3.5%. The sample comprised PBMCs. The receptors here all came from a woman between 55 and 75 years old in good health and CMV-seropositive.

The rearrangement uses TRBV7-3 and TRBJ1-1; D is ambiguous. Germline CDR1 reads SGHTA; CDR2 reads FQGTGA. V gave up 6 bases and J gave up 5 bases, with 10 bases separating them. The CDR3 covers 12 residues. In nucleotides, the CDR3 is TGTGCCAGCAGTCGCAGGTCTACTGAAGCTTTCTTT. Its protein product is CASSRRSTEAFF.

The CDR3 loop is CASSVSSAYTDTQYF. CDR3 DNA sequence: TGTGCCAGCAGTGTGAGTAGCGCCTACACAGATACGCAGTATTTT. This chain connects TRBV2 to TRBJ2-3, with a possible D match to TRBD2 (5 bases). V lost 4 bases and J 2 bases, leaving 13 bases between the germline ends. Germline V gene lookup returns CDR1 SNHLY and CDR2 FYNNEI. The CDR3 totals 15 residues.

The CDR3 nucleotides read TGTGCCAGCAGCGTAGAGGGGTGGGGGAACACTGAAGCTTTCTTT. Residues: CASSVEGWGNTEAFF. The V gene is TRBV9, the J gene TRBJ1-1; D perhaps matches TRBD1 (5 bases). Germline-derived CDR1 and CDR2 are SGDLS and YYNGEE. This CDR3 is built from 15 residues. The V and J ends lost 0 bases and 1 base respectively, with 10 bases between them.

The CDR3 bases are TGTGCCAGCAGCTTTGGGGGGGGCGAGAGCTACGAGCGGTACTTC. This codes for CASSFGGGESYERYF. The V and J genes are TRBV12-1 and TRBJ2-7; no DNA check was done on the table's D call, TRBD2. TRBV12-1 is annotated as a pseudogene. The CDR3 consists of 15 residues.

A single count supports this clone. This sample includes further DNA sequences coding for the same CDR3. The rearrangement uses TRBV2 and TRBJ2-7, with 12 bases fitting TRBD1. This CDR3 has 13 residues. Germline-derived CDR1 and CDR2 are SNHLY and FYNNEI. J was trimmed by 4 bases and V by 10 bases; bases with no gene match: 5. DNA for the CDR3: TGTGCCAACTCGGGACAGGGGGCTTACGAGCAGTACTTC. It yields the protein CANSGQGAYEQYF.

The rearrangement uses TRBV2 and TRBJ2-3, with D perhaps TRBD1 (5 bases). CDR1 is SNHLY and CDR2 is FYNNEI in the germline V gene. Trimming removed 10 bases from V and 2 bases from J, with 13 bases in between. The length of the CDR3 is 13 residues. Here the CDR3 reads CAITRTPTDTQYF. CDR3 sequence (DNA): TGTGCCATAACGCGGACACCCACAGATACGCAGTATTTT.

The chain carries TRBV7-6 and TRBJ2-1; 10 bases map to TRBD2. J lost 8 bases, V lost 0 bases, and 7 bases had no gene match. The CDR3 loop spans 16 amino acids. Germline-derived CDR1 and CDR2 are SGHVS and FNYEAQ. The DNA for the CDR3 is TGTGCCAGCAGCTTAGCGCTGGTAGCGGGGGGTCATGAGCAGTTCTTC. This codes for CASSLALVAGGHEQFF.

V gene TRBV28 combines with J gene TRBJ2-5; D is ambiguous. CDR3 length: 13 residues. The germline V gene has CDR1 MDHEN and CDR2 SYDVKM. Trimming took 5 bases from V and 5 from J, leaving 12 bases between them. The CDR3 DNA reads TGTGCCAGCAGTACCCCCGCGGTCGAGACCCAGTACTTC. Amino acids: CASSTPAVETQYF.

CDR3 DNA sequence: TGTGCCAGCAGTGAAGACGAGACAGGGGGAAGGACTGAAGCTTTCTTT. It encodes CASSEDETGGRTEAFF. The chain uses TRBV6-1 and TRBJ1-1; 9 bases agree with TRBD1. The V gene's germline CDR1 is MNHNS and CDR2 SASEGT. After removal of 1 base from V and 5 bases from J, the junction contained 8 bases not matched to a gene. CDR3 length equals 16 residues.

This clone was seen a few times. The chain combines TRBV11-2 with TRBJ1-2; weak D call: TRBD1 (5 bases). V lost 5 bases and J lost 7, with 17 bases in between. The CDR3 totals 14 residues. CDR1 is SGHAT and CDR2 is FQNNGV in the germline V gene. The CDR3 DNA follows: TGTGCCAGCAGCGGCGAGCAGGGATTGGGTGGCTACACCTTC. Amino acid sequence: CASSGEQGLGGYTF.

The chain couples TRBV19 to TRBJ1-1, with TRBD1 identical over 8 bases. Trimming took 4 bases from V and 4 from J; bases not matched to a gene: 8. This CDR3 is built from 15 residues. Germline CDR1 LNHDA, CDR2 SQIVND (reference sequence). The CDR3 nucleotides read TGTGCCAGTAGTACGCAACAGGGGGTTTCCACTGAAGCTTTCTTT. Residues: CASSTQQGVSTEAFF.

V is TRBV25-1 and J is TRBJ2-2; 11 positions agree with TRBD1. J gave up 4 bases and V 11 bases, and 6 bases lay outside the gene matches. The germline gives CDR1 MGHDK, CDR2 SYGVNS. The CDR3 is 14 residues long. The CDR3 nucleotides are TGTGCCGCGAGGACAGGGGGCTCCACCGGGGAGCTGTTTTTT. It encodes CAARTGGSTGELFF.

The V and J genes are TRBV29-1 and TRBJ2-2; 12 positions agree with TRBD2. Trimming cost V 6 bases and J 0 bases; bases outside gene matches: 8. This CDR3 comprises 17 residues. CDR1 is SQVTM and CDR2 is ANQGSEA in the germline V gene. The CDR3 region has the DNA TGCAGCGTGCTAGCTGGGACTAGCGGGTCGAACACCGGGGAGCTGTTTTTT. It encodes CSVLAGTSGSNTGELFF.

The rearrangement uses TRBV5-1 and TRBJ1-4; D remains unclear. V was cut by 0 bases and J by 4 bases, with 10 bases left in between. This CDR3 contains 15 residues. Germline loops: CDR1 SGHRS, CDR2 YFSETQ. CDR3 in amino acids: CASSLGLQYNEKLFF. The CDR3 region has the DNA TGCGCCAGCAGCTTGGGACTACAGTATAATGAAAAACTGTTTTTT.

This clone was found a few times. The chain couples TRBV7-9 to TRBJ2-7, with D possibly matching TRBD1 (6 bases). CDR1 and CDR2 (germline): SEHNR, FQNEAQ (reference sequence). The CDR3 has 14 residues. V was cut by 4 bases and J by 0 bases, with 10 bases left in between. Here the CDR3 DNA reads TGTGCCAGCAGCTCGACAGGAGACTCCTACGAGCAGTACTTC. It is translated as CASSSTGDSYEQYF.

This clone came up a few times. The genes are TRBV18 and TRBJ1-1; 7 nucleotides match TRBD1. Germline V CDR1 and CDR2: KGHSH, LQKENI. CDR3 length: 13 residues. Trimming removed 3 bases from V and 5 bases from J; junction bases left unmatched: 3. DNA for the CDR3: TGTGCCAGCTCACCGACAGGGTGGACTGAAGCTTTCTTT. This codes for CASSPTGWTEAFF.

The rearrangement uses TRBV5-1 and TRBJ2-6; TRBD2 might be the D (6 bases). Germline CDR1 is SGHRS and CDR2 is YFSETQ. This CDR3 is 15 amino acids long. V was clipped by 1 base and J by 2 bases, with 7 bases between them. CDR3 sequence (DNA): TGCGCCAGCAGCTTGCGGGAGACTGGGGCCAACGTCCTGACTTTC. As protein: CASSLRETGANVLTF.